One T cell receptor beta chain is described in this entry. This specimen comes from a study of blood T cell repertoires in COVID-19. The CDR3 consists of 12 residues. V lost 1 base and J 8 bases, leaving 6 bases between the germline ends. Germline lookup yields CDR1 MDHEN and CDR2 SYDVKM. Sequencing used immunoSEQ multiplex PCR; TCRdb keeps in-frame clones, though not all of them. The repertoire includes 250,000 to 300,000 clones, roughly 89% of them detected once, and roughly 1.8% sits in the top ten. The sequence derives from a woman aged 60 to 75 who had recovered from COVID-19. Material for sequencing was PBMCs or T cells enriched from blood (not recorded which). The V gene is TRBV28, the J gene TRBJ2-1; tentatively, D is TRBD2 (5 bases). The CDR3 reads CASSLLRDEQFF. CDR3 bases: TGTGCCAGCAGTTTATTGAGGGATGAGCAGTTCTTC.